The 20 T cell receptor beta chains listed next were all sequenced from one sample in a study of shared clonotypes between healthy human individuals. Method: immunoSEQ multiplex PCR; TCRdb's copy keeps in-frame clones and lacks some. The data contain around 2,000,000 clones, about 95% of them singletons. Sequenced: naive CD4+ T cells sorted from blood. Specified subset: CD45RA+ positively selected. The receptor set was obtained from a man aged 18 to 29 in good health.

The chain employs TRBV25-1 and TRBJ1-2, with D tentatively TRBD1 (6 bases). Per germline, CDR1 MGHDK and CDR2 SYGVNS. Between the trimmed V and J ends, which lost 3 bases and 4 bases, there was a span of 12 bases. The CDR3 is 14 residues long. The CDR3 DNA reads TGTGCCAGCAGTGATGCGGGGGCGTCCTATGGCTACACCTTC. Protein product: CASSDAGASYGYTF.

The chain uses TRBV9 and TRBJ2-2, with D perhaps TRBD2 (6 bases). V dropped 3 bases and J dropped 5 bases, with 17 bases sitting between them. This CDR3 has 16 residues. The germline gives CDR1 SGDLS, CDR2 YYNGEE. The CDR3 here is CASSAHGTAGTGELFF. In DNA form, the CDR3 reads TGTGCCAGCAGCGCCCACGGGACTGCCGGAACCGGGGAGCTGTTTTTT. Full variable domain (missing parts from reference TRBV9 and TRBJ2-2): DSGVTQTPKHLITATGQRVTLRCSPRSGDLSVYWYQQSLDQGLQFLIQYYNGEERAKGNILERFSAQQFPDLHSELNLSSLELGDSALYFCASSAHGTAGTGELFFGEGSRLTVL.

The table lists this clone with many counts. This rearrangement joins TRBV7-8 to TRBJ2-7; no clear D. Germline CDR1 SGHVS, CDR2 FQNEAQ. The CDR3 runs 13 residues. V was clipped by 5 bases and J by 1 base, with 9 bases between them. This CDR3 is CASSRSRSYEQYF. The CDR3 coding sequence is TGTGCCAGCAGCCGGAGCAGGTCCTACGAGCAGTACTTC.

The V and J genes are TRBV5-6 and TRBJ1-3; D possibly corresponds to TRBD1 (5 bases). CDR3 length equals 16 residues. Trimming took 4 bases from V and 0 from J, leaving 14 bases between them. The germline V gene encodes CDR1 SGHDT and CDR2 YYEEEE. CDR3 in amino acids: CASSAFDRDSGNTIYF. In nucleotides, the CDR3 is TGTGCCAGCAGCGCCTTTGACAGAGACTCTGGAAACACCATATATTTT. The full variable domain, completed using reference TRBV5-6 and TRBJ1-3, is DAGVTQSPTHLIKTRGQQVTLRCSPKSGHDTVSWYQQALGQGPQFIFQYYEEEERQRGNFPDRFSGHQFPNYSSELNVNALLLGDSALYLCASSAFDRDSGNTIYFGEGSWLTVV.

The chain has TRBV5-4 and TRBJ1-6, with TRBD1 matching over 8 bases. The ends lost 3 bases at V and 7 bases at J; junction bases unmatched: 6. Germline-derived CDR1 and CDR2 are SGHNT and YYREEE (reference sequence). The CDR3 has 15 amino acids. CDR3 amino acids: CASSSNQGANSPLHF. The CDR3 DNA reads as TGTGCCAGCAGCTCCAACCAGGGGGCGAATTCACCCCTCCACTTT.

For the CDR3, the DNA is TGCGCCAGCAGCCAAGAGGGGGCAGTAGCTCAAGAGACCCAGTACTTC. It encodes CASSQEGAVAQETQYF. The rearrangement links TRBV4-3 to TRBJ2-5; the D gene is possibly TRBD1 (6 bases). The CDR3 spans 16 residues. Trimming removed 0 bases from V and 2 bases from J, with 13 bases in between. Germline assignment: CDR1 LGHNA and CDR2 YSLEER.

The J gene is TRBJ1-1, the V gene TRBV5-1; perhaps TRBD1 as D (6 bases). This CDR3 is built from 14 residues. Germline V gene sequence: CDR1 SGHRS, CDR2 YFSETQ. With 2 bases removed from V and 1 base from J, the gap between germline ends came to 9 bases. This chain's CDR3 is CASSFRTENTEAFF. The CDR3 coding sequence is TGCGCCAGCAGCTTCAGGACAGAGAACACTGAAGCTTTCTTT.

The chain couples TRBV6-1 to TRBJ2-4; D not resolved. The CDR3 covers 15 residues. V was shortened by 6 bases and J by 0 bases, with 12 bases between the two germline ends. CDR1 and CDR2 (germline): MNHNS, SASEGT. The CDR3 coding sequence is TGTGCCAGCAGACCCTTAGATATAGCCAAAAACATTCAGTACTTC. Amino acids: CASRPLDIAKNIQYF.

The CDR3 DNA reads as TGTGCCAGCAGCAGGAGGGACAGGGGATATTCACCCCTCCACTTT. Its protein product is CASSRRDRGYSPLHF. The chain has TRBV5-4 and TRBJ1-6; 10 nucleotides align to TRBD1. The V gene end was trimmed by 4 bases and the J gene end by 8 bases; junction bases not matched to a gene: 6. Germline lookup yields CDR1 SGHNT and CDR2 YYREEE (reference sequence). This CDR3 has 15 amino acids. The full variable domain, in which reference TRBV5-4 and TRBJ1-6 provide the parts outside the CDR3, is ETGVTQSPTHLIKTRGQQVTLRCSSQSGHNTVSWYQQALGQGPQFIFQYYREEENGRGNFPPRFSGLQFPNYSSELNVNALELDDSALYLCASSRRDRGYSPLHFGNGTRLTVT.

The chain is built from TRBV28 and TRBJ2-7; D is possibly TRBD2 (6 bases). CDR3 size: 18 residues. CDR1 is MDHEN, CDR2 SYDVKM, per germline. With 6 bases removed from V and 0 bases from J, the gap between germline ends came to 24 bases. The CDR3 spells CASSQLGVWGVNSYEQYF. The DNA of the CDR3 is TGTGCCAGCAGCCAATTAGGGGTCTGGGGGGTAAACTCCTACGAGCAGTACTTC.

The V call is TRBV19, the J call TRBJ2-5; D not resolved. The CDR3 has 13 residues. The germline V gene has CDR1 LNHDA and CDR2 SQIVND (reference sequence). Between the trimmed V and J ends, which lost 3 bases and 1 base, there was a span of 6 bases. Here the CDR3 reads CASSIAVQETQYF. The CDR3 DNA reads as TGTGCCAGTAGTATTGCCGTCCAAGAGACCCAGTACTTC.

The chain carries TRBV4-1 and TRBJ1-2, with D maybe TRBD1 (6 bases). Germline loops: CDR1 MGHRA, CDR2 YSYEKL. CDR3 length: 14 residues. V was shortened by 3 bases and J by 8 bases, with 16 bases between the two germline ends. DNA for the CDR3: TGCGCCAGCAGCCACCTACAGGGACGGAGCGGCTACACCTTC. Translation: CASSHLQGRSGYTF.

In its sample, this clone was seen once. This chain uses TRBV30 with TRBJ2-7; D unclear. The CDR3 runs to 12 residues. The germline V and J ends were trimmed by 4 bases and 0 bases, with 7 bases remaining between them. Looked up from germline, CDR1 is GTSNPN and CDR2 is SVGIG (reference sequence). As DNA, the CDR3 is TGTGCCTGGACTCATTTCTCCTACGAGCAGTACTTC. It yields the protein CAWTHFSYEQYF.

This sequence joins TRBV10-3 and TRBJ2-5; TRBD2 agrees at 7 bases. Trimming at V came to 0 bases and at J to 1 base, leaving 8 bases not matched to a gene. CDR3 length equals 17 residues. The germline V gene has CDR1 ENHRY and CDR2 SYGVKD. The CDR3 protein is CAISESGGGGGQETQYF. For the CDR3, the DNA is TGTGCCATCAGTGAGTCGGGTGGAGGCGGGGGCCAAGAGACCCAGTACTTC.

The chain recombines TRBV5-1 with TRBJ1-1; possibly TRBD1 for D (5 bases). CDR1 and CDR2 (germline): SGHRS, YFSETQ. The CDR3 is 16 residues long. V lost 4 bases to trimming and J lost 0 bases, with 16 bases between them. The CDR3 nucleotides are TGCGCCAGCAGCGTCGACAGCCCTAGAATGAACACTGAAGCTTTCTTT. Encoded protein: CASSVDSPRMNTEAFF.

The chain combines TRBV10-3 with TRBJ1-1; the match to TRBD1 covers 8 bases. V was clipped by 10 bases and J by 5 bases; unmatched bases: 9. The CDR3 length is 13 residues. Germline values: CDR1 ENHRY, CDR2 SYGVKD. In DNA, the CDR3 is TGTGCCAGCCAGGGGGCCTGGGAGACTGAAGCTTTCTTT. This codes for CASQGAWETEAFF.

This sequence joins TRBV7-3 and TRBJ2-1; D unresolved. Between the trimmed V and J ends, which lost 3 bases and 0 bases, there was a span of 9 bases. This CDR3 comprises 15 residues. The germline V gene has CDR1 SGHTA and CDR2 FQGTGA. The CDR3 loop is CASSLADPSYNEQFF. CDR3 sequence (DNA): TGTGCCAGCAGCTTGGCGGACCCCTCCTACAATGAGCAGTTCTTC.

The chain carries TRBV2 and TRBJ2-5; 8 bases are shared with TRBD1. J gave up 0 bases and V 6 bases, and 6 bases lay outside the gene matches. This CDR3 region has 15 residues. Germline-derived CDR1 and CDR2 are SNHLY and FYNNEI. The CDR3 loop is CASSRDRGNQETQYF. CDR3 nucleotides: TGTGCCAGCAGCCGAGACAGGGGTAACCAAGAGACCCAGTACTTC.

J is TRBJ1-1 and V is TRBV19; D gene uncertain. There are 14 residues in the CDR3. Germline V gene lookup returns CDR1 LNHDA and CDR2 SQIVND (reference sequence). With 4 bases removed from V and 0 bases from J, the gap between germline ends came to 9 bases. CDR3 DNA: TGTGCCAGTAGTAGGACTACCATGAACACTGAAGCTTTCTTT. Its translation is CASSRTTMNTEAFF.

On this clone itself: One end of the junction does not line up with germline, which may come from a read error. The chain carries TRBV27 and TRBJ2-7, with TRBD2 identical over 14 bases. This CDR3 region has 14 residues. Germline CDR1 reads MNHEY; CDR2 reads SMNVEV (reference sequence). For the CDR3, the DNA is TGTGCCAGCAGAGCCGGGGGACTAGCGGGGGCCGCTATCTTC. It yields the protein CASRAGGLAGAAIF.